The clone carrying this T cell receptor beta chain appeared a few times. This entry belongs to a study of T-cell reconstitution after alpha-beta-depleted transplantation in children. This sample's TCRbeta library carried unique molecular identifier barcodes. Each CDR3 protein is one row after TCRdb ran MiXCR on the PCR reads. The sample consists of 490,000 or so distinct CDR3 sequences, approximately 12% of them appearing once. V was pared by 5 bases and J by 3 bases, with 20 bases of the junction left unmatched. CDR1 is SGHAT, CDR2 FQDESV, per germline (reference sequence). This CDR3 has 20 residues.

This sequence originates from a human donor who donated a stem cell graft to a child with combined immunodeficiency. The chain has TRBV11-1 and TRBJ2-7, with 12 nucleotides matching TRBD2. The sample in question was PBMCs from the stem cell graft donor, obtained from the stem cell graft. In DNA form, the CDR3 reads TGTGCCAGCAGCCCCTCATCTACAGGAACTAGCGGGAGGTTCGGCTACGAGCAGTACTTC. As protein: CASSPSSTGTSGRFGYEQYF.